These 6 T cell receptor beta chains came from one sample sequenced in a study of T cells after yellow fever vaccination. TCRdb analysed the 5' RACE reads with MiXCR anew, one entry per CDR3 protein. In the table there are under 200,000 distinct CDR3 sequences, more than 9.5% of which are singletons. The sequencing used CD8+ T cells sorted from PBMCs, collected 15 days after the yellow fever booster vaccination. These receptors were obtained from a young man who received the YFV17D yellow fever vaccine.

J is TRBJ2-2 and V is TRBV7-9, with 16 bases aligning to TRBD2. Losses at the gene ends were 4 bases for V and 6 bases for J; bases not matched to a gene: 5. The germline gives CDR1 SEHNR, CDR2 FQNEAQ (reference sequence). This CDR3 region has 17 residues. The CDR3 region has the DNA TGTGCCAGCAGCTCTGGGACTAGCGGGGGGGCCGCCGGGGAGCTGTTTTTT. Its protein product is CASSSGTSGGAAGELFF.

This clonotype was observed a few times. The CDR3 protein is CASSLFSGPAYEQYV. DNA for the CDR3: TGTGCCAGCAGTTTATTTAGCGGGCCAGCCTACGAGCAGTACGTC. The gene calls are TRBV12-3 or TRBV12-4 and TRBJ2-7; the match to TRBD2 covers 7 bases. CDR3 length: 15 residues. With V trimmed by 2 bases and J by 2 bases, 6 bases remained unmatched.

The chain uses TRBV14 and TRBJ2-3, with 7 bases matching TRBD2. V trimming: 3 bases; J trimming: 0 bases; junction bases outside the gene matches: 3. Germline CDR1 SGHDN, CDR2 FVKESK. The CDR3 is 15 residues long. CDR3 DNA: TGTGCCAGCAGCCAGACTAGCAGAAGCACAGATACGCAGTATTTT. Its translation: CASSQTSRSTDTQYF. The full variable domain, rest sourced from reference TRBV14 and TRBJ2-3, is EAGVTQFPSHSVIEKGQTVTLRCDPISGHDNLYWYRRVMGKEIKFLLHFVKESKQDESGMPNNRFLAERTGGTYSTLKVQPAELEDSGVYFCASSQTSRSTDTQYFGPGTRLTVL.

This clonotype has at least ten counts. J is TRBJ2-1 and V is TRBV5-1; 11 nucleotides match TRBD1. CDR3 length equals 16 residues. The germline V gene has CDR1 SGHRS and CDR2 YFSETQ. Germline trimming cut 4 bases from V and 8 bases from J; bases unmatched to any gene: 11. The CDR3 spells CASSPRPDRGRDEQFF. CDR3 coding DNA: TGCGCCAGCAGCCCAAGACCGGACAGGGGGCGCGATGAGCAGTTCTTC.

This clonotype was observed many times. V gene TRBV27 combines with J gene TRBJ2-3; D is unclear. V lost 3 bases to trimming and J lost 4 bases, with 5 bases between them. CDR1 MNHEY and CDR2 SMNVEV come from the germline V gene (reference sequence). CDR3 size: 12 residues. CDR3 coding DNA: TGTGCCAGCAGTTTTGGGTCAGATACGCAGTATTTT. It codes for CASSFGSDTQYF.

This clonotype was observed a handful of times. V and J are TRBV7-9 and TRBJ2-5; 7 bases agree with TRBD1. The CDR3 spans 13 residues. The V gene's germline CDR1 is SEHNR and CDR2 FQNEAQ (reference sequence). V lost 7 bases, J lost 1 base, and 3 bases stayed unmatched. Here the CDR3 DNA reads TGTGCCAGCATTGGGGACAGCCAAGAGACCCAGTACTTC. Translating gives CASIGDSQETQYF.